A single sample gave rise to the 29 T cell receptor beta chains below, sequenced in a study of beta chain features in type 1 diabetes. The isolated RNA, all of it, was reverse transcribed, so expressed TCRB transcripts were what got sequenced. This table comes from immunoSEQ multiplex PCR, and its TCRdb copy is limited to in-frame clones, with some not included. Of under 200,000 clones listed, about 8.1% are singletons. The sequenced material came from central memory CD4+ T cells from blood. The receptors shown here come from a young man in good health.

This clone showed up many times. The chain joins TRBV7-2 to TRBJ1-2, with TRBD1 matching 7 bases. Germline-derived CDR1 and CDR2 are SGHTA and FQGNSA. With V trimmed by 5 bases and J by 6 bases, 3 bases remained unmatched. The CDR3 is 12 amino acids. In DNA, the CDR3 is TGTGCCAGCAGCATGGACAGGAATGGCTACACCTTC. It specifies CASSMDRNGYTF.

CDR3 region: CASSPTFTDTQYF. As DNA, the CDR3 is TGTGCCAGCAGCCCTACCTTCACAGATACGCAGTATTTT. The chain recombines TRBV7-6 with TRBJ2-3, with no clear D. V lost 5 bases and J lost 2, with 8 bases in between. This CDR3 spans 13 amino acids. Looked up from germline, CDR1 is SGHVS and CDR2 is FNYEAQ.

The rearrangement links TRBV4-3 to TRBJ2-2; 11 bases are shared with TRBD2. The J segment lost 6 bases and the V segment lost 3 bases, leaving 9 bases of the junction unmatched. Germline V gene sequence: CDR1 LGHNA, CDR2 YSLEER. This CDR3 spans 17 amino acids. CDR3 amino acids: CASSHQLAGVRPGELFF. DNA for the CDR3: TGCGCCAGCAGCCATCAACTAGCGGGGGTACGTCCCGGGGAGCTGTTTTTT.

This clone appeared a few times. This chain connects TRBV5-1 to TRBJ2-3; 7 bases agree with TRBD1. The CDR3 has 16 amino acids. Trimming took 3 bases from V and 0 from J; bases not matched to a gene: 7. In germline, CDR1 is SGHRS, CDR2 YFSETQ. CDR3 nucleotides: TGCGCCAGCAGCTCCACAGGGGCGACTAGCACAGATACGCAGTATTTT. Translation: CASSSTGATSTDTQYF.

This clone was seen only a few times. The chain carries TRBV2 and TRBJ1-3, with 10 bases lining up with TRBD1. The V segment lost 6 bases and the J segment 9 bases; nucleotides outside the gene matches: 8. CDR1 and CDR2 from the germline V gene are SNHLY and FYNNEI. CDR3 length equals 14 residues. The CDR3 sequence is CASRGDRGLGTIYF. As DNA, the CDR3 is TGTGCCAGCAGGGGGGACAGGGGCCTCGGCACCATATATTTT.

CDR3 amino acids: CASSLRVANYGYTF. For the CDR3, the DNA is TGTGCCAGCAGCTTGAGAGTAGCTAACTATGGCTACACCTTC. The genes are TRBV5-6 and TRBJ1-2; D call uncertain. CDR3 length: 14 amino acids. Looked up from germline, CDR1 is SGHDT and CDR2 is YYEEEE. With 1 base removed from V and 0 bases from J, the gap between germline ends came to 7 bases.

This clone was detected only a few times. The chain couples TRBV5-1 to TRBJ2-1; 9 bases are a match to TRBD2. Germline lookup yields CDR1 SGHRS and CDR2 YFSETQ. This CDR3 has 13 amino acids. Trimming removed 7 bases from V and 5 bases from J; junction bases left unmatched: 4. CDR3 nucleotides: TGCGCCAGCGGGGCGGGAGGGCACAATGAGCAGTTCTTC. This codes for CASGAGGHNEQFF.

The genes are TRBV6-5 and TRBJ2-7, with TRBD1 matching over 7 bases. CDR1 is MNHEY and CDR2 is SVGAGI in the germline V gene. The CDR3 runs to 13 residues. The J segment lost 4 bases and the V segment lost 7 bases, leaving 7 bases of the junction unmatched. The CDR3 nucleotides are TGTGCCAGCAACGGGACAGTCTATTACGAGCAGTACTTC. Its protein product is CASNGTVYYEQYF.

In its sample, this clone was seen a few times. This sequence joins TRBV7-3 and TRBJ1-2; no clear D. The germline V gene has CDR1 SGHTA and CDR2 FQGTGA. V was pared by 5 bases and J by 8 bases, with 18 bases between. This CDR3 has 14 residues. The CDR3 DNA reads TGTGCCAGCAGCCTAGACCCGGGATCTCCCGGCTACACCTTC. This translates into CASSLDPGSPGYTF.

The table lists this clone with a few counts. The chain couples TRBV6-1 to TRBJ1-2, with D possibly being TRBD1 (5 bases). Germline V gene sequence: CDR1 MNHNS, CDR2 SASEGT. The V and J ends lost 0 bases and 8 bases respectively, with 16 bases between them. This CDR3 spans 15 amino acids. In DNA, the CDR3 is TGTGCCAGCAGTGAAGCGTTGGGGCACGCCGAGGGCTACACCTTC. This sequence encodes CASSEALGHAEGYTF.

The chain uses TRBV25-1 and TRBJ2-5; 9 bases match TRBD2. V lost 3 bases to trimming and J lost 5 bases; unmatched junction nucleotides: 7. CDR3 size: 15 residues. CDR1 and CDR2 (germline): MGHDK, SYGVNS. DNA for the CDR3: TGTGCCAGCAGTGAGAATAGCGGGAGTACCGAGACCCAGTACTTC. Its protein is CASSENSGSTETQYF. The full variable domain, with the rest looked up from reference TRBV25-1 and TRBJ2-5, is EADIYQTPRYLVIGTGKKITLECSQTMGHDKMYWYQQDPGMELHLIHYSYGVNSTEKGDLSSESTVSRIRTEHFPLTLESARPSHTSQYLCASSENSGSTETQYFGPGTRLLVL.

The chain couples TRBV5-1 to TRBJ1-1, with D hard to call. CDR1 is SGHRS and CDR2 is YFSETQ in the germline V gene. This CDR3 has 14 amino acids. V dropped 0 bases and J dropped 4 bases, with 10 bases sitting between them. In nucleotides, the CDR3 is TGCGCCAGCAGCTTGGCATCGGGGTTCACTGAAGCTTTCTTT. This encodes CASSLASGFTEAFF.

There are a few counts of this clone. The CDR3: CASRQVRNQPQHF. In DNA, the CDR3 is TGTGCCAGCCGACAGGTCCGAAATCAGCCCCAGCATTTT. The gene calls are TRBV2 and TRBJ1-5, with a tentative D call TRBD1 (6 bases). Germline V gives CDR1 SNHLY, CDR2 FYNNEI. The CDR3 sequence is 13 residues long. V was pared by 8 bases and J by 4 bases, with 12 bases between. The variable domain in full, completed from reference TRBV2 and TRBJ1-5, reads EPEVTQTPSHQVTQMGQEVILRCVPISNHLYFYWYRQILGQKVEFLVSFYNNEISEKSEIFDDQFSVERPDGSNFTLKIRSTKLEDSAMYFCASRQVRNQPQHFGDGTRLSIL.

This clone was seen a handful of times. The CDR3, as DNA: TGCGCCAGCAGCTTCGGCGGGCCGGAGGAGACCCAGTACTTC. Residues: CASSFGGPEETQYF. The chain combines TRBV5-1 with TRBJ2-5; D possibly corresponds to TRBD2 (5 bases). In germline, CDR1 is SGHRS, CDR2 YFSETQ. V gave up 2 bases and J gave up 5 bases, with 13 bases separating them. The CDR3 contains 14 residues.

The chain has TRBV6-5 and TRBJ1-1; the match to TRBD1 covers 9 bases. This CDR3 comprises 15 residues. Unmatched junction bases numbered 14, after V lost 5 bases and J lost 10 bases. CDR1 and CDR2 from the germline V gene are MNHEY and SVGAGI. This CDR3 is CASSTIGQGPAGAFF. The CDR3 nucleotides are TGTGCCAGCAGTACCATTGGACAGGGGCCAGCAGGAGCTTTCTTT.

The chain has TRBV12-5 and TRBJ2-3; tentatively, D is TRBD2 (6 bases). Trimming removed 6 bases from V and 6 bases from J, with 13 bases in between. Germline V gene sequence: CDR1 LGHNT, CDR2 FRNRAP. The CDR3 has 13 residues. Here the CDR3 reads CASGHGRGDTQYF. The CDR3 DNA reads TGTGCTAGTGGACACGGACGGGGGGATACGCAGTATTTT.

CDR3 protein: CTSPLWTTWELEQYF. The CDR3 DNA reads TGCACCAGCCCCCTGTGGACTACCTGGGAGTTGGAGCAGTACTTC. The chain joins TRBV1 to TRBJ2-7; the table's D call, TRBD2, has no DNA check behind it. TRBV1 is described as a pseudogene. The CDR3 runs to 15 residues.

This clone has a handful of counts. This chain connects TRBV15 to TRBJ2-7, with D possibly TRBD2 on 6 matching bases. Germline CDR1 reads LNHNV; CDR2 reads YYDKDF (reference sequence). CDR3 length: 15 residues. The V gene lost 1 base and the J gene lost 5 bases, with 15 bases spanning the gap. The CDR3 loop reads CATSRVGGVGNEQYF. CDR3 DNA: TGTGCCACCAGCAGAGTGGGAGGAGTTGGGAACGAGCAGTACTTC.

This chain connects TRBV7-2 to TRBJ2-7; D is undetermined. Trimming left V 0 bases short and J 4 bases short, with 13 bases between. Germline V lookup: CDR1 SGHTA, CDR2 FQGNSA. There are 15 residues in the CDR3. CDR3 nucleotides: TGTGCCAGCAGCTTAGCCCTGGGCAGACAATACGAGCAGTACTTC. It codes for CASSLALGRQYEQYF. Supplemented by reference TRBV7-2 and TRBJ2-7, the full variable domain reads GAGVSQSPSNKVTEKGKDVELRCDPISGHTALYWYRQSLGQGLEFLIYFQGNSAPDKSGLPSDRFSAERTGGSVSTLTIQRTQQEDSAVYLCASSLALGRQYEQYFGPGTRLTVT.

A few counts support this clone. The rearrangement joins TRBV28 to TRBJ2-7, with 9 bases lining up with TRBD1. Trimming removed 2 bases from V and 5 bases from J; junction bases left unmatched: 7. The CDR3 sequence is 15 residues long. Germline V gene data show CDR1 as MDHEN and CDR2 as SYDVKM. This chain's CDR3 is CASSLSGTGSHEQYF. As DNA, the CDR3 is TGTGCCAGCAGTTTAAGCGGGACAGGGTCCCACGAGCAGTACTTC.

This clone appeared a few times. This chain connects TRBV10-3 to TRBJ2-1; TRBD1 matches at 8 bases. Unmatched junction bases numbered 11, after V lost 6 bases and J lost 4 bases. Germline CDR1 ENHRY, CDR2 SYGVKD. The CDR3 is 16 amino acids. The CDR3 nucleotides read TGTGCCATCAGCTTACGACAGGGGCGGTCTTACAATGAGCAGTTCTTC. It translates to CAISLRQGRSYNEQFF.

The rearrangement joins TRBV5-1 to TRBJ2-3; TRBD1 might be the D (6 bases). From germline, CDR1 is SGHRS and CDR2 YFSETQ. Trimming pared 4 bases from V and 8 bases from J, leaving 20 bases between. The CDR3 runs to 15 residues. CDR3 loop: CASSPGQYPRGTQYF. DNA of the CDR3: TGCGCCAGCAGCCCCGGACAGTACCCAAGGGGTACGCAGTATTTT.

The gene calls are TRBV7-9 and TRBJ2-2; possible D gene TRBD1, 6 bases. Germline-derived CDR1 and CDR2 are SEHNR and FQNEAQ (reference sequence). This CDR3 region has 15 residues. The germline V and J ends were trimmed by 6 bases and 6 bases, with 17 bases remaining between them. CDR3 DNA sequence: TGTGCCAGCAGTCCCACAGGGAGAAAGGCCGGGGAGCTGTTTTTT. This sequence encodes CASSPTGRKAGELFF.

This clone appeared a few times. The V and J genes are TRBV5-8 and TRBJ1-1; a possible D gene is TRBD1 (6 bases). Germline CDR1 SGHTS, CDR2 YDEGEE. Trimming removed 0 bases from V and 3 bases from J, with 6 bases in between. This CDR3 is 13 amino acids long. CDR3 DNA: TGTGCCAGCAGCTTGGACAGGGACACTGAAGCTTTCTTT. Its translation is CASSLDRDTEAFF.

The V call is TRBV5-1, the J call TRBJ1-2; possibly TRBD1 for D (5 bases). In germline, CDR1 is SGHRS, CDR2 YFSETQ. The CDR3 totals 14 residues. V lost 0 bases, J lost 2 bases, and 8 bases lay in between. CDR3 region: CASSLDPGNYGYTF. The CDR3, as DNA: TGCGCCAGCAGCTTGGATCCAGGGAACTATGGCTACACCTTC.

CDR3: CASSGRDRAAKNIQYF. CDR3 nucleotide sequence: TGTGCCAGCAGTGGCCGGGACAGGGCGGCCAAAAACATTCAGTACTTC. The chain couples TRBV6-1 to TRBJ2-4, with 9 bases aligning to TRBD1. Germline loops: CDR1 MNHNS, CDR2 SASEGT. This CDR3 spans 16 amino acids. J gave up 1 base and V 4 bases, and 5 bases lay outside the gene matches.

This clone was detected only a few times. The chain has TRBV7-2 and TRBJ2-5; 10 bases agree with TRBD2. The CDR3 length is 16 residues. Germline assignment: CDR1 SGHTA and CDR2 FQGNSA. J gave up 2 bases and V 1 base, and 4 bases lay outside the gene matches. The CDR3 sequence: CASSLGLAGYQETQYF. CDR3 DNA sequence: TGTGCCAGCAGCTTAGGACTAGCGGGCTATCAAGAGACCCAGTACTTC.

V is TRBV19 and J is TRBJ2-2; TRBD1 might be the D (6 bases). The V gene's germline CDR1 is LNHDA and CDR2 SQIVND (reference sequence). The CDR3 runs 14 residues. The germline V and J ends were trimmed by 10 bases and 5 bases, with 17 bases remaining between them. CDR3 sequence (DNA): TGTGCCACCGACCCTCACAGGGATACCGGGGAGCTGTTTTTT. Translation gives CATDPHRDTGELFF.

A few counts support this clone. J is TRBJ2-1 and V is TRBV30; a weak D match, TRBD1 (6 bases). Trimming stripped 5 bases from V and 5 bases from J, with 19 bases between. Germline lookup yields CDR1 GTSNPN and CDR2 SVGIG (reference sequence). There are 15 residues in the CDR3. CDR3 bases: TGTGCCTGGTCCCTTAGGGACAACGCGCACAATGAGCAGTTCTTC. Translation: CAWSLRDNAHNEQFF.